One and the same sample provided the 32 T cell receptor beta chains below, sequenced in a study of identical twins. From the 5' RACE reads, TCRdb called clonotypes with MiXCR, one entry per CDR3 protein. The table shows about 210,000 distinct CDR3 sequences, with approximately 9% occurring only once. Sequencing was carried out using memory (CD45RO+) T cells sorted from blood. These TCRs come from a woman aged 18 to 35 in good health.

This clonotype was seen more than once but under ten times. This chain connects TRBV18 to TRBJ2-7; the D gene is possibly TRBD1 (6 bases). Germline CDR1 is KGHSH and CDR2 is LQKENI. The CDR3 totals 15 residues. V was pared by 2 bases and J by 0 bases, with 11 bases between. CDR3 DNA sequence: TGTGCCAGCTCACCAACGGGGACACGCTCCTACGAGCAGTACTTC. This translates into CASSPTGTRSYEQYF.

This clonotype was seen a handful of times. This chain links TRBV20-1 with TRBJ1-1, with D unclear. The length of the CDR3 is 12 residues. CDR1 is DFQATT and CDR2 is SNEGSKA in the germline V gene (reference sequence). V was pared by 6 bases and J by 3 bases, with 11 bases between. CDR3 DNA sequence: TGCAGTGCAGTTCCCCGTGACACTGAAGCTTTCTTT. Translated, it gives CSAVPRDTEAFF.

The rearrangement joins TRBV4-1 to TRBJ1-2, with TRBD1 identical over 7 bases. The CDR3 spans 16 residues. The J segment lost 1 base and the V segment lost 0 bases, leaving 5 bases of the junction unmatched. The germline gives CDR1 MGHRA, CDR2 YSYEKL. The CDR3 nucleotides are TGCGCCAGCAGCCAAGATGGGGACAGCGATAACTATGGCTACACCTTC. It yields the protein CASSQDGDSDNYGYTF.

Concerning this clonotype: A single base separates this from a much larger clone, so it may be a read error. The genes are TRBV6-5 and TRBJ1-2; maybe TRBD1 (6 bases). V lost 2 bases to trimming and J lost 6 bases, with 13 bases between them. This CDR3 is built from 14 residues. The germline V gene encodes CDR1 MNHEY and CDR2 SVGAGI. The CDR3 coding sequence is TGTGCCAGCAGTTACCAAGGGGGAGGGGATGGCTACACCTTC. This gives the protein CASSYQGGGDGYTF.

The J gene is TRBJ2-1, the V gene TRBV5-1; a possible D gene is TRBD1 (6 bases). CDR1 is SGHRS and CDR2 is YFSETQ in the germline V gene. Trimming took 0 bases from V and 3 from J, leaving 7 bases between them. The CDR3 is made up of 14 amino acids. This CDR3 reads CASSLEGDYNEQFF. CDR3 sequence (DNA): TGCGCCAGCAGCTTGGAGGGGGACTACAATGAGCAGTTCTTC.

This clonotype has a handful of counts. The genes are TRBV18 and TRBJ2-1; 10 bases fit TRBD1. V lost 1 base and J lost 8; bases outside the gene matches: 8. Germline V gives CDR1 KGHSH, CDR2 LQKENI. This CDR3 region has 16 residues. The CDR3 nucleotides are TGTGCCAGCTCACCACGCCGGGGACAGGGGAGCGATGAGCAGTTCTTC. Its translation is CASSPRRGQGSDEQFF.

This chain joins TRBV29-1 and TRBJ1-4; D unclear. V was cut by 1 base and J by 7 bases, with 7 bases left in between. Germline values: CDR1 SQVTM, CDR2 ANQGSEA. The CDR3 has 12 amino acids. The CDR3 region has the DNA TGCAGCGTTGAAGGTTTGGGTGAAAAACTGTTTTTT. It translates to CSVEGLGEKLFF.

The table lists this clonotype with many counts. The chain uses TRBV5-1 and TRBJ2-7, with TRBD1 identical over 7 bases. Germline V gives CDR1 SGHRS, CDR2 YFSETQ. V was pared by 4 bases and J by 0 bases, with 4 bases of the junction left unmatched. The CDR3 spans 14 residues. This CDR3 reads CASSPGTVSYEQYF. As DNA, the CDR3 is TGCGCCAGCAGCCCGGGGACAGTCTCCTACGAGCAGTACTTC.

The chain couples TRBV4-1 to TRBJ2-1, with 8 bases identical to TRBD2. J lost 2 bases, V lost 4 bases, and 13 bases had no gene match. CDR3 length: 18 residues. CDR1 and CDR2 from the germline V gene are MGHRA and YSYEKL. The CDR3 region has the DNA TGCGCCAGCAGCCCGGTAGCGGGAACCTCCCGCCCCTACAATGAGCAGTTCTTC. Its translation: CASSPVAGTSRPYNEQFF.

This clonotype was picked up many times. The chain carries TRBV11-2 and TRBJ2-7; 12 positions agree with TRBD1. In germline, CDR1 is SGHAT, CDR2 FQNNGV. The junction had 9 bases not matched to a gene; V was cut back by 3 bases and J by 0 bases. This CDR3 spans 18 amino acids. CDR3 protein: CASSLTWDRGLFSYEQYF. The CDR3 coding sequence is TGTGCCAGCAGCTTGACCTGGGACAGGGGGCTTTTCTCCTACGAGCAGTACTTC.

In its sample, this clonotype was seen a few times. The chain links TRBV2 to TRBJ2-3, with D perhaps TRBD1 (5 bases). V lost 3 bases, J lost 1 base, and 5 bases lay in between. This CDR3 region has 13 residues. Germline V gene lookup returns CDR1 SNHLY and CDR2 FYNNEI. The CDR3 here is CASSDRGTDTQYF. As DNA, the CDR3 is TGTGCCAGCAGTGACAGGGGCACAGATACGCAGTATTTT.

This clonotype has a count of ten or more. The chain is built from TRBV15 and TRBJ2-7; 10 bases align to TRBD1. J was trimmed by 2 bases and V by 6 bases; bases with no gene match: 4. The CDR3 has 14 residues. Looked up from germline, CDR1 is LNHNV and CDR2 is YYDKDF (reference sequence). DNA for the CDR3: TGTGCCACCAGTCGGACAGGGGGGACCTACGAGCAGTACTTC. Translated, it gives CATSRTGGTYEQYF.

This clonotype was recorded many times. The gene calls are TRBV5-1 and TRBJ1-1; D remains unclear. Looked up from germline, CDR1 is SGHRS and CDR2 is YFSETQ. With 3 bases removed from V and 3 bases from J, the gap between germline ends came to 12 bases. The CDR3 is 14 residues long. This chain's CDR3 is CASSSDGRDTEAFF. The CDR3 nucleotides read TGCGCCAGCAGCTCGGACGGCCGGGACACTGAAGCTTTCTTT.

The rearrangement links TRBV7-8 to TRBJ1-1; possible D gene TRBD1, 5 bases. The V gene's germline CDR1 is SGHVS and CDR2 FQNEAQ. V was cut by 4 bases and J by 1 base, with 13 bases left in between. The CDR3 loop spans 15 amino acids. In DNA form, the CDR3 reads TGTGCCAGCAGCTCCTCCCGGGGGGAGAACACTGAAGCTTTCTTT. Amino acid sequence: CASSSSRGENTEAFF.

The chain links TRBV7-2 to TRBJ2-3; weak D call: TRBD2 (5 bases). The CDR3 runs to 14 residues. Germline values: CDR1 SGHTA, CDR2 FQGNSA. V was trimmed by 11 bases and J by 7 bases, leaving 22 bases between them. The CDR3 DNA reads as TGTGCCGGACCCAGGAGGCTACGAACGAATACGCAGTATTTT. Translation: CAGPRRLRTNTQYF.

The chain couples TRBV7-2 to TRBJ2-2; 7 nucleotides line up with TRBD2. The junction had 2 bases not matched to a gene; V was cut back by 4 bases and J by 0 bases. The CDR3 sequence is 15 residues long. Germline V gene lookup returns CDR1 SGHTA and CDR2 FQGNSA. CDR3 protein: CASSSSGANTGELFF. CDR3 nucleotides: TGTGCCAGCAGCTCTAGCGGTGCGAACACCGGGGAGCTGTTTTTT.

The chain links TRBV12-3 or TRBV12-4 to TRBJ2-7, with D perhaps TRBD2 (6 bases). With 4 bases removed from V and 5 bases from J, the gap between germline ends came to 12 bases. This CDR3 has 13 amino acids. The CDR3 sequence is CASSSAGFHEQYF. CDR3 sequence (DNA): TGTGCCAGCAGTTCCGCGGGGTTCCACGAGCAGTACTTC.

This clonotype has a count of ten or more. The rearrangement uses TRBV29-1 and TRBJ2-3, with 13 bases matching TRBD2. This CDR3 has 15 residues. The J segment lost 3 bases and the V segment lost 7 bases, leaving 7 bases of the junction unmatched. Germline values: CDR1 SQVTM, CDR2 ANQGSEA. In DNA form, the CDR3 reads TGCAGCGCATCCGGACTAGCGGGAGTAACAGATACGCAGTATTTT. It specifies CSASGLAGVTDTQYF.

The sample holds many counts of this clonotype. The genes are TRBV29-1 and TRBJ2-5; no firm D call. The CDR3 length is 12 residues. CDR1 is SQVTM and CDR2 is ANQGSEA in the germline V gene. Trimming left V 3 bases short and J 5 bases short, with 10 bases between. CDR3 nucleotides: TGCAGCGTTGAGGCTAGTAGCGAGACCCAGTACTTC. Encoded protein: CSVEASSETQYF.

This clonotype occurred many times. V is TRBV5-1 and J is TRBJ2-1, with D perhaps matching TRBD1 (6 bases). V lost 4 bases and J 1 base, leaving 9 bases between the germline ends. CDR3 size: 14 residues. CDR1 SGHRS and CDR2 YFSETQ come from the germline V gene. CDR3 DNA: TGCGCCAGCAGCGTGGGACAATCCTACAATGAGCAGTTCTTC. Translation: CASSVGQSYNEQFF.

The sample holds a few counts of this clonotype. The chain employs TRBV20-1 and TRBJ2-3; no clear D. The V end was cut by 0 bases, the J end by 0 bases, with 13 bases between. This CDR3 has 16 amino acids. The germline CDR1 and CDR2 sequences are DFQATT and SNEGSKA (reference sequence). CDR3 loop: CSARDQQRLSTDTQYF. CDR3 coding DNA: TGCAGTGCTAGAGATCAACAGCGCTTAAGCACAGATACGCAGTATTTT.

The V gene is TRBV3-1, the J gene TRBJ1-6; perhaps TRBD1 as D (5 bases). CDR1 is LGHDT, CDR2 YNNKEL, per germline (reference sequence). The V and J ends lost 0 bases and 8 bases respectively, with 11 bases between them. There are 15 residues in the CDR3. CDR3 DNA sequence: TGTGCCAGCAGCCAAGACCGGACATCGTATTCACCCCTCCACTTT. This translates into CASSQDRTSYSPLHF.

The chain carries TRBV20-1 and TRBJ2-5; D may correspond to TRBD1 or TRBD2 (5 bases each). The germline V gene encodes CDR1 DFQATT and CDR2 SNEGSKA (reference sequence). The CDR3 sequence is 12 residues long. The V and J ends lost 5 bases and 2 bases respectively, with 9 bases between them. The CDR3 here is CSAGGEQETQYF. CDR3 nucleotides: TGCAGTGCTGGGGGAGAACAAGAGACCCAGTACTTC.

The sample holds a few counts of this clonotype. As DNA, the CDR3 is TGTGCCAGCAACAGAGGGCGGAACACTGAAGCTTTCTTT. It translates to CASNRGRNTEAFF. This chain links TRBV6-1 with TRBJ1-1; D remains unclear. This CDR3 is built from 13 residues. The V end was cut by 7 bases, the J end by 1 base, with 10 bases between. The germline gives CDR1 MNHNS, CDR2 SASEGT.

The chain carries TRBV7-2 and TRBJ2-7; TRBD2 aligns across 8 bases. The CDR3 runs 16 residues. CDR1 is SGHTA and CDR2 is FQGNSA in the germline V gene. Losses at the gene ends were 1 base for V and 2 bases for J; bases not matched to a gene: 7. CDR3: CASSLVGSGGPYEQYF. DNA for the CDR3: TGTGCCAGCAGCTTAGTGGGCAGCGGGGGACCCTACGAGCAGTACTTC.

This clonotype was recorded at least ten times. The V gene is TRBV27, the J gene TRBJ2-7, with a weak D call TRBD1 (6 bases). This CDR3 region has 13 residues. The germline V gene encodes CDR1 MNHEY and CDR2 SMNVEV (reference sequence). Trimming shortened V by 7 bases and J by 6 bases, and 16 bases separated the two germline ends. In DNA form, the CDR3 reads TGTGCCAGCACCCCTTTGCTCAGGGGCGAGCAGTACTTC. Translating gives CASTPLLRGEQYF.

This clonotype was observed a handful of times. The chain carries TRBV5-1 and TRBJ2-3; no definite D call. The CDR3 spans 14 residues. CDR1 SGHRS and CDR2 YFSETQ come from the germline V gene. Trimming took 4 bases from V and 5 from J, leaving 14 bases between them. The CDR3 is CASSRVGRGDTQYF. Here the CDR3 DNA reads TGCGCCAGCAGCCGTGTCGGACGCGGAGATACGCAGTATTTT.

This clonotype came up a few times. The chain has TRBV7-2 and TRBJ2-7; D possibly corresponds to TRBD2 (5 bases). The CDR3 totals 14 residues. Germline CDR1 and CDR2: SGHTA and FQGNSA. The ends were cut back, 0 bases at V and 4 bases at J, with 10 bases in the middle. The CDR3 DNA reads as TGTGCCAGCAGCTTAGCGGCTTCGGGATACGAGCAGTACTTC. It yields the protein CASSLAASGYEQYF.

The V and J genes are TRBV28 and TRBJ1-5; D is perhaps TRBD1 (6 bases). From germline, CDR1 is MDHEN and CDR2 SYDVKM. Trimming shortened V by 5 bases and J by 13 bases, and 15 bases separated the two germline ends. CDR3 length: 12 residues. The CDR3 bases are TGTGCCAGCAGTCCCGACAGGAGACAACAGCATTTT. Translation gives CASSPDRRQQHF.

The chain links TRBV20-1 to TRBJ1-2; maybe TRBD1 (5 bases). The CDR3 is 13 amino acids. Per the germline V gene, CDR1 is DFQATT and CDR2 is SNEGSKA (reference sequence). The V and J ends lost 0 bases and 4 bases respectively, with 9 bases between them. The CDR3 DNA follows: TGCAGTGCTAGAGATCTCGGGGGCTATGGCTACACCTTC. This sequence encodes CSARDLGGYGYTF.

The V gene is TRBV7-9, the J gene TRBJ2-7, with 11 nucleotides matching TRBD2. The CDR3 sequence is 16 residues long. The germline gives CDR1 SEHNR, CDR2 FQNEAQ (reference sequence). J was trimmed by 6 bases and V by 5 bases; bases with no gene match: 12. DNA of the CDR3: TGTGCCAGCAGCCCGCATCCGAGACTAGCGGGAAGCGAGCAGTACTTC. Its protein is CASSPHPRLAGSEQYF.

This clonotype was detected ten times or more. This sequence joins TRBV7-2 and TRBJ2-3; TRBD2 matches at 11 bases. The CDR3 has 16 amino acids. The V gene end was trimmed by 5 bases and the J gene end by 5 bases; junction bases not matched to a gene: 9. The germline CDR1 and CDR2 sequences are SGHTA and FQGNSA. The CDR3 sequence: CASSLLAGGSGDTQYF. The DNA for the CDR3 is TGTGCCAGCAGCCTCTTAGCGGGAGGGTCGGGAGATACGCAGTATTTT.